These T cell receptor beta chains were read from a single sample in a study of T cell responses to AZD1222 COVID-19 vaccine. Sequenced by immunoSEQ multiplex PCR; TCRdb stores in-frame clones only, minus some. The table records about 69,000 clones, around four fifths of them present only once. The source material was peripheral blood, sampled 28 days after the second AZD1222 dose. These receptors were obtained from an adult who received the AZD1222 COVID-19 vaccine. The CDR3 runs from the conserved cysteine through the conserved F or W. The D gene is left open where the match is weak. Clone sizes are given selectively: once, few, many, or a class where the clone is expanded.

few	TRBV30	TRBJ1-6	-	CAWSGTYNSPLHF	TGTGCCTGGAGTGGGACATATAATTCACCCCTCCACTTT
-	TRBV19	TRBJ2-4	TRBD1	CASSIGGGQVTKNIQYF	TGTGCCAGTAGTATTGGTGGCGGACAGGTGACCAAAAACATTCAGTACTTC
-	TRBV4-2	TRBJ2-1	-	CASSQQTDPPSEQFF	TGTGCCAGCAGCCAGCAGACCGATCCTCCCAGTGAGCAGTTCTTC
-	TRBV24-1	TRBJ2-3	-	CATSERGGSDTQYF	TGTGCCACCAGTGAAAGGGGTGGGTCAGATACGCAGTATTTT
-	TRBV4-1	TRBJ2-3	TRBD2	CASSQGGLAGQSSTDTQYF	TGCGCCAGCAGCCAAGGGGGACTAGCGGGGCAATCTAGCACAGATACGCAGTATTTT
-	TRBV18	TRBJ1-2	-	CASSPTGAGGYTF	TGTGCCAGCTCACCGACGGGGGCCGGGGGCTACACCTTC
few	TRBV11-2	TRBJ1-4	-	CASSIGHGGLGKLFF	TGTGCCAGCAGCATCGGACACGGCGGTCTGGGAAAACTGTTTTTT
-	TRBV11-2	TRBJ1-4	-	CASSERAFGRKLFF	TGTGCCAGCAGCGAGCGGGCTTTTGGAAGAAAACTGTTTTTT
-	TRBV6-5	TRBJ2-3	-	CASSNPGTSTDTQYF	TGTGCCAGCAGTAATCCCGGGACGAGCACAGATACGCAGTATTTT
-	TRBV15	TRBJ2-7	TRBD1	CATSRDGTGAYEQYF	TGTGCCACCAGCAGAGACGGGACAGGGGCCTACGAGCAGTACTTC
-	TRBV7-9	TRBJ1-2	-	CASSLEGRPTF	TGTGCCAGCAGCCTCGAAGGACGTCCCACCTTC
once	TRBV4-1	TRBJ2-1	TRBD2	CASSPPRETSRFF	TGCGCCAGCAGCCCCCCTAGGGAGACTAGCCGGTTCTTC
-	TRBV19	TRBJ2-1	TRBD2	CASSILGTSGIQVNEQFF	TGTGCCAGTAGTATCCTGGGGACTAGCGGGATACAGGTCAATGAGCAGTTCTTC
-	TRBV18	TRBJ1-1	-	CASSSSTQGGAFF	TGTGCCAGCTCCTCCAGCACCCAGGGCGGGGCTTTCTTT
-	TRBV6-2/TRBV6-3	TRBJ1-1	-	CASSYSISGTAEAFF	TGTGCCAGCAGTTACTCGATAAGTGGGACGGCTGAAGCTTTCTTT
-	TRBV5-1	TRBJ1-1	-	CASSLKGGRVVSPNTEAFF	TGCGCCAGCAGCTTGAAAGGTGGCAGGGTGGTGAGTCCGAACACTGAAGCTTTCTTT
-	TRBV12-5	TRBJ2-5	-	CASLSQETQYF	TGTGCTAGTTTGAGCCAAGAGACCCAGTACTTC
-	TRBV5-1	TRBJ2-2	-	CASSQEGGELFF	TGCGCCAGCAGCCAGGAGGGCGGGGAGCTGTTTTTT
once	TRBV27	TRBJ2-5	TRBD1	CASNQSLPNRGGQETQYF	TGTGCCAGCAACCAATCTCTCCCGAACAGGGGTGGTCAAGAGACCCAGTACTTC
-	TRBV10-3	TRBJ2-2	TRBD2	CAISPLSGRGTGELFF	TGTGCCATCAGTCCCCTTAGCGGGAGGGGAACCGGGGAGCTGTTTTTT
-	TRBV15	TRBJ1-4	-	CATGPKGGKLFF	TGTGCCACGGGGCCCAAGGGCGGAAAACTGTTTTTT
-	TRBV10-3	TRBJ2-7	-	CAIGQPSEQYF	TGTGCCATCGGCCAGCCATCCGAGCAGTACTTC
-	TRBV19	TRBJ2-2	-	CASSSTPIWTGELFF	TGCGCCAGTAGTAGTACCCCAATTTGGACCGGGGAGCTGTTTTTT
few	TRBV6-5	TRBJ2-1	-	CASGVGGEQFF	TGTGCCAGCGGGGTCGGGGGTGAGCAGTTCTTC
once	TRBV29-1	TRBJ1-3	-	CSVARDGGNTIYF	TGCAGCGTCGCCCGGGACGGAGGAAACACCATATATTTT